This TCR beta chain emerged from a study of blood T cell repertoires in COVID-19. Across 20 to 25 US areas, participants ranged in age from about 18 to 90 years. Participants were placed into cohorts based on the clinical history they reported. Germline trimming cut 7 bases from V and 7 bases from J; bases unmatched to any gene: 6. CDR1 MNHEY and CDR2 SVGAGI come from the germline V gene. There are 14 residues in the CDR3. Clones were sequenced by immunoSEQ multiplex PCR, and TCRdb holds only the in-frame ones, with some missing. The sample records about 290,000 clones, about 89% being singletons. Sequences were obtained from PBMCs or T cells enriched from blood (not recorded which). J is TRBJ1-6 and V is TRBV6-5, with 8 bases fitting TRBD1. The source of this sequence is a woman between 40 and 50 years old who had recovered from COVID-19. Here the CDR3 DNA reads TGTGCCAGCAACCCGACAGGGGTAAATTCACCCCTCCACTTT. Its translation is CASNPTGVNSPLHF.